Reported below is one T cell receptor beta chain. This clonotype came up many times. Its antigen is unknown. No quality values exist for individual bases; no much larger clone is one base distant. The protocol used for the library was RACE. Sequencing was performed on a NextSeq 500. During library preparation, unique molecular identifiers were attached to individual cDNA molecules so that TCRs could be counted quantitatively and reproducibly. For every blood RNA sample, sequencing covered both the TCR alpha and TCR beta chains. The authors' pipeline ran thus. Samples had a median of about 90,000 TCRs, with a range from roughly 23,224 to 750,000. V, J and CDR3 annotation of the TCR reads was performed with the Decombinator software suite. For PS versus PT1 abundance plots, all samples were subsampled to the same number of TCRs (28,000). TCRs were defined as expanded if absent before sensitization and observed at least eight times at the 2-week time point. TCRdb itself trimmed the public reads at Q25 with fastp, ran MiXCR and retained productive beta chains. For every CDR3 protein sequence, its rows merge into one entry that carries the most common genes and DNA. These V and J calls derive from TCRdb rather than the authors' analysis. Within this sample are about 90,000 distinct CDR3 sequences, with around 9.9% of them counted one time only. Approximately 0.99% of the sample is held by the ten biggest clonotypes.

The intended sense of this specimen's time point label: patch test 3, about 24 weeks after DPC sensitization. The treatment or condition label for this specimen denotes: therapeutic diphenylcyclopropenone sensitization with weekly scalp DPC. At every patch-test visit, the blood draw took place before the patch test was put on. Patients were eligible if aged 18 to 70, diagnosed with alopecia and judged suitable for DPC therapy, and pregnant patients were excluded. Unfractionated whole blood was collected in Tempus Blood RNA tubes, and total RNA was extracted from that blood. From cysteine to phenylalanine, the CDR3 is 14 amino acids long. CDR3 DNA is the only sequence kept; it has 42 bases, read in frame from the first base. Trimming takes 5 bases off V and 9 bases off J; junction bases not matched to a gene: 7. The germline V gene gives CDR1 as WSHSY and CDR2 as SAAADI. The sample comes from a study of human T cells and chemical hapten exposure (dated by TCRdb to the early 2020s). Concerning the study at large: For sensitization, 2% DPC in acetone was applied to an approximately 2 cm by approximately 2 cm area of upper inner arm skin. Weekly therapeutic DPC doses were additionally applied to the scalp of patients throughout the roughly 25-week study period. For TCR sequencing, blood came from twenty-nine alopecia patients at anywhere from one to four time points (pre-sensitization, 2, 6 and 24 weeks). Blood was sampled from patients pre-sensitization (week 0) and at 2, 6 and about 24 weeks after DPC sensitization. Most of the patients in the cohort were female, and the cohort covered alopecia areata with under or over 50% scalp involvement, alopecia totalis and alopecia universalis. Patch testing was done on the upper back using Finn chambers containing 0.01% DPC, and results were scored after 6 days according to International Contact Dermatitis Research Group standards. Libraries were pooled for sequencing, and per-sample TCR yields varied mainly because of small differences in library volumes within the pool. This study followed changes in the peripheral blood TCR repertoire in vivo during primary and secondary sensitization of alopecia patients to the hapten diphenylcyclopropenone (DPC).

General study outcomes and caveats: The number of PT1 expanded TCRs positively correlated with patch test score, significant at thresholds 8, 16 and 32 but not 4. Compared with pre-sensitization or healthy control sets, expanded TCRs formed significantly more large CDR3 similarity clusters, which is consistent with antigen-driven responses. After repeated subsampling, the strength of the expansion versus patch-test correlation and the threshold at which it became significant changed. No change with DPC sensitization was found in the number of TCRs above 1 in 1000 frequency, and no evidence of global repertoire structure alterations was found. All patients had alopecia, a presumed autoimmune disease, so their immune response might differ from that of healthy individuals.

Rearrangement joined TRBV10-2 to TRBJ2-1, and 10 junctional nucleotides match TRBD1. The receptor was derived from a woman under 40 with alopecia areata. Some clones in this sample may be carry-over from other donors' samples. The sample consisted of whole blood, taken in connection with sensitization to the hapten diphenylcyclopropenone (DPC). The DNA sequence follows: TGCGCCAGCAGTTTTTGGACAGGGGGGATTGAGCAGTTCTTC. Translated, this is CASSFWTGGIEQFF.